Shown below are 2 T cell receptor beta chains from a single sample sequenced in a study of T-cell reconstitution after alpha-beta-depleted transplantation in children. Unique molecular identifiers were incorporated during preparation of the TCRbeta library. Via MiXCR, TCRdb re-called the PCR reads, giving one row per CDR3 protein. This sample yields about 110,000 distinct CDR3 sequences, of which 5.5% to 6.5% are seen a single time; approximately 25% belongs to the top ten. Sample: PBMCs, mostly from graft donor cells, taken 360 days after TCRalphabeta/CD19-depleted stem cell transplant. All receptors derive from a male patient aged 2 to 9 who had a stem cell transplant for acute lymphoblastic leukemia, so the T cells may come from the graft donor.

Written as DNA, the CDR3 is TGTGCCAGAACAGGACGAACGGGGGCTGAAGCTTTCTTT. The encoded protein is CARTGRTGAEAFF. J is TRBJ1-1 and V is TRBV2; D possibly corresponds to TRBD1 (5 bases). The CDR3 length is 13 residues. The V end was cut by 9 bases, the J end by 6 bases, with 17 bases between. Germline CDR1 reads SNHLY; CDR2 reads FYNNEI.

Only a few counts were recorded for this clonotype. This sequence joins TRBV5-1 and TRBJ1-5, with 7 bases lining up with TRBD1. J lost 3 bases, V lost 0 bases, and 6 bases had no gene match. CDR1 SGHRS and CDR2 YFSETQ come from the germline V gene. The CDR3 is 16 amino acids. This CDR3 reads CASSLGQGGNNQPQHF. The CDR3 nucleotides are TGCGCCAGCAGCTTGGGACAGGGAGGGAACAATCAGCCCCAGCATTTT.